This T cell receptor beta chain was sequenced for a study of T cells after posttransplantation cyclophosphamide. Cyclophosphamide on days +3 and +4 followed busulfan-fludarabine conditioning and a marrow graft. Sequenced by immunoSEQ multiplex PCR; TCRdb stores in-frame clones only, minus some. The table lists about 25,000 clones, with no singletons. Many counts were recorded for this clone. Germline lookup yields CDR1 SEHNR and CDR2 FQNEAQ (reference sequence). The CDR3 contains 11 residues. Between the trimmed V and J ends, which lost 3 bases and 5 bases, there was a span of 4 bases. The source material was PBMCs, sampled after allogeneic stem cell transplant with posttransplant cyclophosphamide. The V and J genes are TRBV7-9 and TRBJ2-5; no definite D call. The TCR comes from a male patient between 18 and 35 years old who received an allogeneic stem cell transplant from a related donor, was CMV-positive, and had no GVHD. Part of the T cells may come from the graft donor. The DNA of the CDR3 is TGTGCCAGCAGCTTCCGGGAGACCCAGTACTTC. This translates into CASSFRETQYF. Filled out from reference TRBV7-9 and TRBJ2-5, the complete variable domain reads DTGVSQNPRHKITKRGQNVTFRCDPISEHNRLYWYRQTLGQGPEFLTYFQNEAQLEKSRLLSDRFSAERPKGSFSTLEIQRTEQGDSAMYLCASSFRETQYFGPGTRLLVL.